This entry is about one T cell receptor beta chain. This sample was taken from a study of neoadjuvant anti-PD-1 for oral cavity cancer. The V and J ends lost 9 bases and 0 bases respectively, with 21 bases between them. The CDR3 runs 17 residues. Germline V gives CDR1 MNHGY, CDR2 SAAAGT. Clones were sequenced by immunoSEQ multiplex PCR, and TCRdb holds only the in-frame ones, with some missing. The repertoire holds about 14,000 clones, with roughly three fifths as singletons. This receptor was identified in a person aged 40 to 85 with oral cavity squamous cell carcinoma. V usage is TRBV6-8 and J usage is TRBJ1-3; D unclear. The material was PBMCs, obtained before nivolumab (anti-PD-1) treatment. CDR3 residues: CARCPPFTDFSGNTIYF. CDR3 nucleotides: TGTGCCAGGTGCCCTCCTTTCACCGACTTCTCTGGAAACACCATATATTTT.